Below are 14 T cell receptor beta chains sequenced from a single sample in a study of shared clonotypes between healthy human individuals. Clones were read by immunoSEQ multiplex PCR, and TCRdb kept only the in-frame ones, dropping some. The repertoire consists of approximately 2.3 million clones, with 85% to 95% occurring once and the leading ten covering about 0.41%. Material for sequencing was naive CD4+ T cells from PBMCs. Subset denoted: CD45RA+ positively selected. These receptors originate from a man aged 18-30 years in good health. Some clones in this sample may be carry-over from other donors' samples.

This clone was counted only a few times. V gene TRBV14 combines with J gene TRBJ1-5, with D unresolved. The CDR3 contains 12 residues. The V gene lost 2 bases and the J gene lost 3 bases, with 2 bases spanning the gap. Germline V gives CDR1 SGHDN, CDR2 FVKESK. Written as DNA, the CDR3 is TGTGCCAGCAGCCAATTCAATCAGCCCCAGCATTTT. Its translation is CASSQFNQPQHF. Complete variable domain (other parts from reference TRBV14 and TRBJ1-5): EAGVTQFPSHSVIEKGQTVTLRCDPISGHDNLYWYRRVMGKEIKFLLHFVKESKQDESGMPNNRFLAERTGGTYSTLKVQPAELEDSGVYFCASSQFNQPQHFGDGTRLSIL.

This sequence joins TRBV4-1 and TRBJ2-7; 13 bases match TRBD2. Germline V lookup: CDR1 MGHRA, CDR2 YSYEKL. The V and J ends lost 0 bases and 6 bases, in that order; junction bases with no gene match: 11. The CDR3 spans 18 residues. The CDR3 reads CASSQDLGLAGVGGEQYF. CDR3 DNA sequence: TGCGCCAGCAGCCAAGATCTCGGACTAGCGGGAGTCGGGGGCGAGCAGTACTTC.

The CDR3 nucleotides are TGTGCCAGCAGCGGAACGGGACTAGTGGACACAGATACGCAGTATTTT. Translation gives CASSGTGLVDTDTQYF. This rearrangement joins TRBV9 to TRBJ2-3; 8 bases agree with TRBD2. V lost 3 bases to trimming and J lost 2 bases; unmatched junction nucleotides: 8. In germline, CDR1 is SGDLS, CDR2 YYNGEE. The CDR3 totals 16 residues. The full variable domain, with the rest looked up from reference TRBV9 and TRBJ2-3, is DSGVTQTPKHLITATGQRVTLRCSPRSGDLSVYWYQQSLDQGLQFLIQYYNGEERAKGNILERFSAQQFPDLHSELNLSSLELGDSALYFCASSGTGLVDTDTQYFGPGTRLTVL.

V gene TRBV28 combines with J gene TRBJ2-3, with TRBD1 identical over 8 bases. The germline V gene encodes CDR1 MDHEN and CDR2 SYDVKM. Germline trimming cut 5 bases from V and 2 bases from J; bases unmatched to any gene: 9. The CDR3 runs 16 residues. Here the CDR3 DNA reads TGTGCCAGCAGTCATCCCCGGGACAGGTTCACAGATACGCAGTATTTT. Protein sequence: CASSHPRDRFTDTQYF.

The chain recombines TRBV19 with TRBJ2-3; no firm D call. Germline assignment: CDR1 LNHDA and CDR2 SQIVND (reference sequence). The V end lost 2 bases, the J end lost 9 bases, and 6 bases lay between the germline ends. This CDR3 region has 11 residues. The chain's CDR3 is CASSIRATQYF. In DNA form, the CDR3 reads TGTGCCAGTAGTATACGCGCGACGCAGTATTTT.

The rearrangement links TRBV28 to TRBJ1-2; perhaps TRBD1 as D (5 bases). With 11 bases removed from V and 0 bases from J, the gap between germline ends came to 13 bases. The CDR3 loop spans 13 amino acids. Germline V CDR1 and CDR2: MDHEN, SYDVKM. CDR3 in DNA: TGTGCCGGTTGGCCGGGGCCTAACTATGGCTACACCTTC. Translated: CAGWPGPNYGYTF.

This clone has just one count. The same CDR3 is also encoded by other DNA sequences in this sample. The chain recombines TRBV7-3 with TRBJ2-2; D gene ambiguous. Per the germline V gene, CDR1 is SGHTA and CDR2 is FQGTGA. V shed 0 bases and J shed 4 bases, with 3 bases lying between them. CDR3 length: 13 amino acids. As DNA, the CDR3 is TGTGCCAGCAGCTTAACCGGCACCGGGGAGCTGTTTTTT. It encodes CASSLTGTGELFF. The entire variable domain, with the rest obtained from reference TRBV7-3 and TRBJ2-2, is as follows: GAGVSQTPSNKVTEKGKYVELRCDPISGHTALYWYRQSLGQGPEFLIYFQGTGAADDSGLPNDRFFAVRPEGSVSTLKIQRTERGDSAVYLCASSLTGTGELFFGEGSRLTVL.

This chain connects TRBV5-8 to TRBJ2-7; weak D call: TRBD2 (6 bases). V lost 3 bases and J 0 bases, leaving 16 bases between the germline ends. CDR1 and CDR2 from the germline V gene are SGHTS and YDEGEE. This CDR3 contains 16 residues. The DNA of the CDR3 is TGTGCCAGCAGCTCCACCGGGAGCGCTAGCTCCTACGAGCAGTACTTC. Translation: CASSSTGSASSYEQYF. The full variable domain, in which reference TRBV5-8 and TRBJ2-7 provide the parts outside the CDR3, is EAGVTQSPTHLIKTRGQQATLRCSPISGHTSVYWYQQALGLGLQFLLWYDEGEERNRGNFPPRFSGRQFPNYSSELNVNALELEDSALYLCASSSTGSASSYEQYFGPGTRLTVT.

The chain combines TRBV29-1 with TRBJ2-5; D is possibly TRBD2 (5 bases). V was pared by 6 bases and J by 4 bases, with 15 bases between. Looked up from germline, CDR1 is SQVTM and CDR2 is ANQGSEA. The CDR3 sequence is 13 residues long. The DNA of the CDR3 is TGCAGCGTCAGAACCGCCGGAGGAGAGACCCAGTACTTC. Translating it yields CSVRTAGGETQYF. The variable domain in full, completed from reference TRBV29-1 and TRBJ2-5, reads SAVISQKPSRDICQRGTSLTIQCQVDSQVTMMFWYRQQPGQSLTLIATANQGSEATYESGFVIDKFPISRPNLTFSTLTVSNMSPEDSSIYLCSVRTAGGETQYFGPGTRLLVL.

The rearrangement joins TRBV11-2 to TRBJ2-7; possibly TRBD1 for D (6 bases). CDR1 is SGHAT and CDR2 is FQNNGV in the germline V gene. The CDR3 sequence is 14 residues long. Trimming took off 6 bases at V and 0 bases at J, with 12 bases between the two ends. CDR3 protein: CASRPTGYSYEQYF. In nucleotides, the CDR3 is TGTGCCAGCAGACCGACAGGATACTCCTACGAGCAGTACTTC.

This clone turned up a few times. Other DNA sequences in the sample encode the same CDR3. V is TRBV28 and J is TRBJ1-5; D is ambiguous. Between the trimmed V and J ends, which lost 7 bases and 1 base, there was a span of 5 bases. Germline assignment: CDR1 MDHEN and CDR2 SYDVKM. The CDR3 contains 12 residues. DNA of the CDR3: TGTGCCAGCACCGTAAGCAATCAGCCCCAGCATTTT. This codes for CASTVSNQPQHF. Looking up the rest from reference TRBV28 and TRBJ1-5 gives the full variable domain: DVKVTQSSRYLVKRTGEKVFLECVQDMDHENMFWYRQDPGLGLRLIYFSYDVKMKEKGDIPEGYSVSREKKERFSLILESASTNQTSMYLCASTVSNQPQHFGDGTRLSIL.

The chain recombines TRBV28 with TRBJ2-3; 7 bases align to TRBD2. Germline CDR1 is MDHEN and CDR2 is SYDVKM. The length of the CDR3 is 15 residues. The junction had 11 bases not matched to a gene; V was cut back by 5 bases and J by 6 bases. The CDR3 loop reads CASSPAGRRSDTQYF. DNA of the CDR3: TGTGCCAGCAGTCCAGCGGGACGCCGGTCGGATACGCAGTATTTT.

The chain links TRBV28 to TRBJ1-3; D unresolved. The CDR3 length is 17 residues. The germline gives CDR1 MDHEN, CDR2 SYDVKM. The V end lost 6 bases, the J end lost 0 bases, and 18 bases lay between the germline ends. The CDR3 here is CASSPSGLEGSGNTIYF. In nucleotides, the CDR3 is TGTGCCAGCAGCCCCTCTGGTTTAGAGGGCTCTGGAAACACCATATATTTT.

This chain connects TRBV5-1 to TRBJ2-7, with a weak D call TRBD1 (6 bases). Trimming shortened V by 2 bases and J by 5 bases, and 17 bases separated the two germline ends. Germline V gene sequence: CDR1 SGHRS, CDR2 YFSETQ. This CDR3 region has 15 residues. The CDR3, as DNA: TGCGCCAGCAGCTTACCGACAGGAACTAACGACGAGCAGTACTTC. It translates to CASSLPTGTNDEQYF.